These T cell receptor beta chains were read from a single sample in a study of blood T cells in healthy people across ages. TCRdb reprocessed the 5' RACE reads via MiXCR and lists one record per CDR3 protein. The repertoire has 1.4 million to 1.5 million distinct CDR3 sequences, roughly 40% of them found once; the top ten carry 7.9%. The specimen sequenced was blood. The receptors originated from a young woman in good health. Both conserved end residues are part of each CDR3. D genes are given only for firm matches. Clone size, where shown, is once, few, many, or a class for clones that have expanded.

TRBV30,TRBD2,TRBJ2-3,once,CAWSVGLAVSDTQYF,TGTGCCTGGAGTGTAGGTCTAGCGGTGTCGGATACGCAGTATTTT
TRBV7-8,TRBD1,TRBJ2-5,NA,CASSLGGTGGVGGQETQYF,TGTGCCAGCAGCTTAGGAGGGACAGGGGGCGTAGGAGGCCAAGAGACCCAGTACTTC
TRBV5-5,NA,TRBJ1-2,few,CASSPRTDHYGYTF,TGTGCCAGCAGCCCGAGGACAGACCACTATGGCTACACCTTC
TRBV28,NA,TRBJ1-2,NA,CASSLPGWSYGYTF,TGTGCCAGCAGTTTGCCAGGGTGGAGCTATGGCTACACCTTC
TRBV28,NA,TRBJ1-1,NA,CASSLFKGVSNTEAFF,TGTGCCAGCAGTTTGTTTAAGGGGGTTTCGAACACTGAAGCTTTCTTT
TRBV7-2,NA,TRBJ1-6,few,CASSLTGQAAIRVNSPLHF,TGTGCCAGCAGCTTAACGGGGCAGGCGGCGATTAGAGTTAATTCACCCCTCCACTTT
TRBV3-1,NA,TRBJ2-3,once,CASGHDSDTQYF,TGTGCCAGCGGCCACGACTCCGATACGCAGTATTTT
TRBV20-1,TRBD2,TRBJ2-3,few,CSAAPPAGGSKDTQYF,TGCAGTGCTGCCCCCCCAGCGGGAGGGAGTAAGGATACGCAGTATTTT
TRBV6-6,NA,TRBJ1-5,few,CASSWMGMDQPQHF,TGTGCCAGCAGCTGGATGGGGATGGATCAGCCCCAGCATTTT
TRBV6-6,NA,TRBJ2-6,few,CASTPGRSSSGANVLTF,TGTGCCAGCACCCCGGGGAGGTCTTCCTCTGGGGCCAACGTCCTGACTTTC
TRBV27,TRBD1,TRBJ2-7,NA,CASSGTASKQYF,TGTGCCAGCAGTGGGACAGCGTCTAAGCAGTACTTC
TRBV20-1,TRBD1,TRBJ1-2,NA,CSADTGEGYYGYTF,TGCAGTGCCGACACAGGGGAAGGGTACTATGGCTACACCTTC
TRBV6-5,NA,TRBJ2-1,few,CASSYSGVRYYNEQFF,TGTGCCAGCAGTTACTCGGGGGTCAGGTACTACAATGAGCAGTTCTTC
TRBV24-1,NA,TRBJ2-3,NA,CATSEGGGPGDTQYF,TGTGCCACCAGTGAGGGCGGCGGGCCGGGGGATACGCAGTATTTT
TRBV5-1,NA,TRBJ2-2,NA,CASSLLSSSSGELFF,TGCGCCAGCAGCTTGCTAAGCAGTTCCAGCGGGGAGCTGTTTTTT
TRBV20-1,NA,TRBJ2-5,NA,CSARNTLSDEQYF,TGCAGTGCTAGAAACACCCTGAGCGATGAGCAGTACTTC
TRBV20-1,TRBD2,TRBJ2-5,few,CSAPPGGSGVETQYF,TGCAGTGCTCCCCCTGGCGGTAGCGGGGTAGAGACCCAGTACTTC
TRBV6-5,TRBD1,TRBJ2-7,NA,CASSSTGVGEQYF,TGTGCCAGCAGTTCCACAGGGGTTGGCGAGCAGTACTTC
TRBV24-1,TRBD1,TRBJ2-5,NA,CATSDPRGYQETQYF,TGTGCCACCAGTGATCCCAGGGGGTACCAAGAGACCCAGTACTTC
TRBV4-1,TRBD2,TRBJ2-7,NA,CASSQDGAGDWSYEQYF,TGCGCCAGCAGCCAAGACGGGGCGGGAGACTGGTCCTACGAGCAGTACTTC
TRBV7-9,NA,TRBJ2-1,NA,CASNRLAHEQFF,TGTGCCAGCAACAGGCTAGCCCATGAGCAGTTCTTC
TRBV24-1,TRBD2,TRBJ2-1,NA,CATSEPGPAGDEQFF,TGTGCCACCAGTGAGCCGGGACCCGCGGGGGATGAGCAGTTCTTC
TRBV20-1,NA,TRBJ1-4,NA,CSARKRGAGGEKLFF,TGCAGTGCTAGAAAAAGGGGGGCGGGAGGAGAAAAACTGTTTTTT
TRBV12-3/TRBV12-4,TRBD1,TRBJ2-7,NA,CASSRRDRSPYEQYF,TGTGCCAGCAGTCGACGGGACAGGTCTCCCTACGAGCAGTACTTC
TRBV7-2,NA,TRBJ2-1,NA,CASSSRAFTRENEQFF,TGTGCCAGCAGCTCCCGGGCCTTTACTAGGGAGAATGAGCAGTTCTTC
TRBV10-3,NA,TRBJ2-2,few,CAIRNGGRNTGELFF,TGTGCCATCAGGAACGGGGGGCGGAATACCGGGGAGCTGTTTTTT
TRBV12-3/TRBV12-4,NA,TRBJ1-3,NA,CASSFRPRGNTIYF,TGTGCCAGCAGTTTTCGGCCCAGAGGAAACACCATATATTTT
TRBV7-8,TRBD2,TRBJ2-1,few,CASSLAGTSGMAEQFF,TGTGCCAGCAGCTTAGCCGGGACTAGCGGGATGGCTGAGCAGTTCTTC
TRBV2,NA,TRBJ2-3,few,CASSEKAPIWRDFTDTQYF,TGTGCCAGCAGCGAGAAAGCCCCTATCTGGCGGGACTTCACAGATACGCAGTATTTT
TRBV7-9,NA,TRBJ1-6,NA,CASSLDTGGDSPLHF,TGTGCCAGCAGCTTAGACACCGGAGGGGATTCACCCCTCCACTTT
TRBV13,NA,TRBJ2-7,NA,CASSPVSGSPRDEQYF,TGTGCCAGCAGTCCCGTTTCAGGGTCTCCTAGGGACGAGCAGTACTTC